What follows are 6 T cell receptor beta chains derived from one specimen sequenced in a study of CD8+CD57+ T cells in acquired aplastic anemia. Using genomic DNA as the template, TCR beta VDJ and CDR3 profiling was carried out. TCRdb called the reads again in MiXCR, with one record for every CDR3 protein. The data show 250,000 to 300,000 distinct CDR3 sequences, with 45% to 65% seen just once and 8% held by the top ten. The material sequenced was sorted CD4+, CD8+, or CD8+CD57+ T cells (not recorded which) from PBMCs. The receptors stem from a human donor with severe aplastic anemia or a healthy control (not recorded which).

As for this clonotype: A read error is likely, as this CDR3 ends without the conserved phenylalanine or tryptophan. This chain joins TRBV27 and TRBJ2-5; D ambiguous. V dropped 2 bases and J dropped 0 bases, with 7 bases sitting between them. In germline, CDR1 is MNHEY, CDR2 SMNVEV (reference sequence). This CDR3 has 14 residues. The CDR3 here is CASSLIAYQETQYL. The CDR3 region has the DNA TGTGCCAGCAGTTTAATTGCGTACCAAGAGACCCAGTACCTC.

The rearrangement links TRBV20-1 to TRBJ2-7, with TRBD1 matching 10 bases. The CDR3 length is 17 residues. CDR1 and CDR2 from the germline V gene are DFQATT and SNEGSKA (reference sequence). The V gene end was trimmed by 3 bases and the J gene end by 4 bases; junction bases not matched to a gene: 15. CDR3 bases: TGCAGTGCTAGGGTTGCTCCGGGACAGGGGTCATCTTACGAGCAGTACTTC. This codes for CSARVAPGQGSSYEQYF.

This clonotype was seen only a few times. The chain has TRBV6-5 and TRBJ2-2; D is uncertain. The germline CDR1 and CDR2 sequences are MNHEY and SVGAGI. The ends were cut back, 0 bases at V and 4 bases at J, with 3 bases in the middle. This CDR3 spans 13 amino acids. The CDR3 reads CASSYSGTGELFF. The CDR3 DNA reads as TGTGCCAGCAGTTACTCGGGCACCGGGGAGCTGTTTTTT.

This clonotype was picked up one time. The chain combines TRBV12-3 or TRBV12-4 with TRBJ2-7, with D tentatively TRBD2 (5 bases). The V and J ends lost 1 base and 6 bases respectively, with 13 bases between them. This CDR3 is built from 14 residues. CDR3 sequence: CASSLGRRVSEQYF. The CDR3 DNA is TGTGCCAGCAGTTTAGGCAGGCGGGTCTCCGAGCAGTACTTC.

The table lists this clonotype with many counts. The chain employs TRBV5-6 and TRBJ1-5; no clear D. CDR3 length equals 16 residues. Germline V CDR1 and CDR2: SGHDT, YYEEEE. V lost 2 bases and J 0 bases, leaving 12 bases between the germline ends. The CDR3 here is CASSFLTADSNQPQHF. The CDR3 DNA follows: TGTGCCAGCAGCTTTCTCACGGCGGATAGCAATCAGCCCCAGCATTTT.

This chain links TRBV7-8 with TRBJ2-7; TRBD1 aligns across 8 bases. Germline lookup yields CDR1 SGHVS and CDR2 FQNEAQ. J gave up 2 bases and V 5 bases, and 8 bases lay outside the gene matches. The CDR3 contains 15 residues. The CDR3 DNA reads TGTGCCAGCAGCCCCCGGACAGGGAGCCCCTACGAGCAGTACTTC. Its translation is CASSPRTGSPYEQYF.